This TCR beta chain derives from a study of T cell responses to AZD1222 COVID-19 vaccine. Study-wide results and caveats: Following two doses of AZD1222, Spike-specific TCR breadth and depth rose. Donors were mostly white British, more females; clonal diversity possibly underestimated. CD4 TCRs linked to vaccination spanned spike, dominating at 160-218 and 743-854.

Data came from immunoSEQ multiplex PCR; TCRdb stores just in-frame clones and leaves some out. This table has about 180,000 clones, over 90% appearing once. CDR3 length equals 13 residues. Germline V lookup: CDR1 LNHDA, CDR2 SQIVND (reference sequence). Deletions cut 3 bases from V and 4 bases from J, with 7 bases between. Of note for this clone: Its antigen is undetermined.

The TCR was taken from an adult who received the AZD1222 COVID-19 vaccine. The chain is built from TRBV19 and TRBJ2-1; D is ambiguous. The starting material was peripheral blood, obtained 28 days after the second AZD1222 dose. DNA for the CDR3: TGTGCCAGTAGTATGAGTCTATACAATGAGCAGTTCTTC. Residues: CASSMSLYNEQFF. Filled out from reference TRBV19 and TRBJ2-1, the complete variable domain reads DGGITQSPKYLFRKEGQNVTLSCEQNLNHDAMYWYRQDPGQGLRLIYYSQIVNDFQKGDIAEGYSVSREKKESFPLTVTSAQKNPTAFYLCASSMSLYNEQFFGPGTRLTVL.